The 27 T cell receptor beta chains listed next were all sequenced from one sample in a study of human T cells and chemical hapten exposure. Sample time point: patch test 3, about 24 weeks after DPC sensitization. Documented treatment: therapeutic diphenylcyclopropenone sensitization with weekly scalp DPC. TCRdb processed the RACE reads anew with MiXCR; each CDR3 protein has one entry. This sample has about 52,000 distinct CDR3 sequences, with 9% to 10% found just once. The specimen was whole blood, collected in connection with sensitization to the hapten diphenylcyclopropenone (DPC). These receptors were collected from a woman aged 40 to 50 with alopecia areata. Some clones in this sample may be carry-over from other donors' samples.

This clonotype was picked up many times. CDR3 sequence (DNA): TGTGCCAGCAGCCCAGCCCCGGAGGTATCCGCCTTCTACACCTTC. It yields the protein CASSPAPEVSAFYTF. V gene TRBV7-3 combines with J gene TRBJ1-2; D uncertain. The germline V and J ends were trimmed by 5 bases and 10 bases, with 23 bases remaining between them. The CDR3 covers 15 residues. Germline CDR1 reads SGHTA; CDR2 reads FQGTGA.

Comment on this clonotype: This may be a read error: a much more frequent sequence differs by one nucleotide. V is TRBV14 and J is TRBJ2-2; D might be TRBD2 (6 bases). V lost 5 bases to trimming and J lost 1 base, with 17 bases between them. CDR1 and CDR2 from the germline V gene are SGHDN and FVKESK. This CDR3 has 17 amino acids. In DNA form, the CDR3 reads TGTGCCAGCAGCTTCGAGTCGCTAGCGTGGAACACCGGGGAGCTGTTTTTT. Translating it yields CASSFESLAWNTGELFF.

This clonotype has ten or more counts. The chain is built from TRBV25-1 and TRBJ1-5; tentative D call: TRBD1 (5 bases). CDR1 is MGHDK, CDR2 SYGVNS, per germline. The germline V and J ends were trimmed by 5 bases and 0 bases, with 14 bases remaining between them. The CDR3 extends over 16 amino acids. The CDR3: CASSPPGVRSNQPQHF. The CDR3 region has the DNA TGTGCCAGCAGTCCCCCGGGGGTCCGTAGCAATCAGCCCCAGCATTTT.

V is TRBV5-1 and J is TRBJ2-5; D might be TRBD2 (5 bases). Germline V gene lookup returns CDR1 SGHRS and CDR2 YFSETQ. The CDR3 spans 12 residues. V was clipped by 6 bases and J by 1 base, with 7 bases between them. The CDR3 DNA is TGCGCCAGCACCGGGGTCCAAGAGACCCAGTACTTC. The encoded protein is CASTGVQETQYF.

The chain employs TRBV6-1 and TRBJ1-5, with TRBD1 matching 9 bases. The V gene's germline CDR1 is MNHNS and CDR2 SASEGT. The CDR3 sequence is 14 residues long. V shed 3 bases and J 6 bases; nucleotides not matched to a gene: 3. The CDR3 protein is CASSEGQGGQPQHF. The CDR3 DNA is TGTGCCAGCAGTGAGGGACAGGGTGGTCAGCCCCAGCATTTT.

The gene calls are TRBV2 and TRBJ1-5; D call uncertain. Deletions cut 6 bases from V and 2 bases from J, with 8 bases between. Per the germline V gene, CDR1 is SNHLY and CDR2 is FYNNEI. This CDR3 contains 13 residues. The CDR3 is CASSDGGNQPQHF. CDR3 sequence (DNA): TGTGCCAGCAGCGACGGGGGCAATCAGCCCCAGCATTTT.

The chain employs TRBV27 and TRBJ1-2, with 9 bases lining up with TRBD1. Germline CDR1 reads MNHEY; CDR2 reads SMNVEV (reference sequence). The CDR3 totals 13 residues. V gave up 5 bases and J gave up 6 bases; unmatched junction bases: 4. This chain's CDR3 is CASSLTGGNGYTF. The CDR3, as DNA: TGTGCCAGCAGTCTGACAGGGGGAAATGGCTACACCTTC.

This clonotype was counted at least ten times. The gene calls are TRBV28 and TRBJ1-6; 8 nucleotides match TRBD1. The CDR3 loop spans 15 amino acids. Germline assignment: CDR1 MDHEN and CDR2 SYDVKM. The ends lost 3 bases at V and 10 bases at J; junction bases unmatched: 8. The CDR3 DNA reads as TGTGCCAGCAGTTTCTTGGACAGGGAAGACTCACCCCTCCACTTT. It is translated as CASSFLDREDSPLHF.

This clonotype showed up just a few times. V is TRBV7-2 and J is TRBJ1-3; D remains unclear. This CDR3 is 15 amino acids long. The germline V gene encodes CDR1 SGHTA and CDR2 FQGNSA. The ends were cut back, 6 bases at V and 3 bases at J, with 15 bases in the middle. CDR3 DNA sequence: TGTGCCAGCAGTGTCGGTCCCCTCGTTGGAAACACCATATATTTT. It yields the protein CASSVGPLVGNTIYF.

The chain joins TRBV6-5 to TRBJ2-2; 8 bases are a match to TRBD2. This CDR3 is built from 15 residues. The trim removed 8 bases at V and 5 bases at J, leaving 10 bases unmatched. CDR1 and CDR2 from the germline V gene are MNHEY and SVGAGI. CDR3 coding DNA: TGTGCCAGCCTCCAGCGCGGGGGGACAACCGGGGAGCTGTTTTTT. Its translation: CASLQRGGTTGELFF.

The V and J genes are TRBV12-3 or TRBV12-4 and TRBJ2-1; 8 nucleotides agree with TRBD1. V was clipped by 5 bases and J by 5 bases; unmatched bases: 5. The CDR3 sequence is 14 residues long. The CDR3 DNA follows: TGTGCCAGCAGTCCAGGGGGCGCGGACAATGAGCAGTTCTTC. Its protein is CASSPGGADNEQFF.

V is TRBV6-6 and J is TRBJ2-7; 8 bases are a match to TRBD2. The CDR3 extends over 15 amino acids. In germline, CDR1 is MNHNY, CDR2 SVGAGI (reference sequence). V was clipped by 6 bases and J by 3 bases; unmatched bases: 10. The CDR3 coding sequence is TGTGCCAGCAGCCCCGGGGCGGGGGGCCGCTACGAGCAGTACTTC. It yields the protein CASSPGAGGRYEQYF.

This chain uses TRBV10-3 with TRBJ2-1, with 8 nucleotides matching TRBD1. There are 13 residues in the CDR3. Germline V gives CDR1 ENHRY, CDR2 SYGVKD. The trim removed 8 bases at V and 7 bases at J, leaving 7 bases unmatched. The CDR3 spells CAIHTGGRNEQFF. As DNA, the CDR3 is TGTGCCATCCATACAGGGGGGCGGAATGAGCAGTTCTTC.

The chain couples TRBV5-1 to TRBJ1-4; possibly TRBD1 for D (6 bases). The V gene lost 2 bases and the J gene lost 7 bases, with 9 bases spanning the gap. This CDR3 comprises 13 residues. Germline V gives CDR1 SGHRS, CDR2 YFSETQ. The chain's CDR3 is CASSLQGGEKLFF. For the CDR3, the DNA is TGCGCCAGCAGCTTACAGGGTGGTGAAAAACTGTTTTTT.

This clonotype was seen only a few times. The chain uses TRBV7-3 and TRBJ2-7; 9 positions match TRBD1. In germline, CDR1 is SGHTA, CDR2 FQGTGA. J gave up 3 bases and V 1 base, and 1 base lay outside the gene matches. This CDR3 contains 14 residues. CDR3 bases: TGTGCCAGCAGCTTAAGGGGACAGGGCTACGAGCAGTACTTC. The encoded protein is CASSLRGQGYEQYF.

In this sample, this clonotype turned up many times. This chain uses TRBV29-1 with TRBJ1-1, with 8 positions matching TRBD1. After removal of 5 bases from V and 7 bases from J, the junction contained 12 bases not matched to a gene. Germline loops: CDR1 SQVTM, CDR2 ANQGSEA. CDR3 length: 14 amino acids. As DNA, the CDR3 is TGCAGCGTTTGGACGTTGACCGGGACAGGTGAAGCTTTCTTT. It specifies CSVWTLTGTGEAFF.

This CDR3 reads CASRLLRETQYF. The CDR3 DNA is TGTGCCAGCCGACTGTTACGAGAGACCCAGTACTTC. V is TRBV7-2 and J is TRBJ2-5; no clear D. The CDR3 spans 12 residues. Trimming pared 8 bases from V and 4 bases from J, leaving 11 bases between. Germline V gene sequence: CDR1 SGHTA, CDR2 FQGNSA. Combining the CDR3 with reference TRBV7-2 and TRBJ2-5 gives the whole variable domain GAGVSQSPSNKVTEKGKDVELRCDPISGHTALYWYRQSLGQGLEFLIYFQGNSAPDKSGLPSDRFSAERTGGSVSTLTIQRTQQEDSAVYLCASRLLRETQYFGPGTRLLVL.

The gene calls are TRBV12-3 or TRBV12-4 and TRBJ1-5; no reliable D call. The CDR3 spans 15 residues. The V gene lost 5 bases and the J gene lost 2 bases, with 13 bases spanning the gap. The CDR3 DNA is TGTGCCAGCAGTACCACTGCCCGAGGCAATCAGCCCCAGCATTTT. Residues: CASSTTARGNQPQHF.

The V gene is TRBV2, the J gene TRBJ1-2, with D possibly TRBD1 on 6 matching bases. The CDR3 is 16 residues long. Trimming left V 2 bases short and J 4 bases short, with 17 bases between. From germline, CDR1 is SNHLY and CDR2 FYNNEI. Here the CDR3 reads CASSEQAGAPLYGYTF. CDR3 coding DNA: TGTGCCAGCAGTGAACAGGCAGGGGCCCCCCTCTATGGCTACACCTTC.

Ten or more counts support this clonotype. The chain recombines TRBV6-1 with TRBJ1-1; 9 bases are a match to TRBD1. Germline assignment: CDR1 MNHNS and CDR2 SASEGT. This CDR3 has 15 amino acids. V was pared by 4 bases and J by 5 bases, with 8 bases of the junction left unmatched. The CDR3: CASSVLQGAWTEAFF. In DNA, the CDR3 is TGTGCCAGCAGTGTCCTACAGGGGGCATGGACTGAAGCTTTCTTT.

In this sample, this clonotype turned up many times. V usage is TRBV19 and J usage is TRBJ1-1; D unclear. The V gene lost 4 bases and the J gene lost 1 base, with 4 bases spanning the gap. Germline CDR1 is LNHDA and CDR2 is SQIVND (reference sequence). The CDR3 is 12 amino acids. The chain's CDR3 is CASSTGNTEAFF. CDR3 sequence (DNA): TGTGCCAGTAGTACAGGGAACACTGAAGCTTTCTTT.

This sequence joins TRBV12-3 or TRBV12-4 and TRBJ1-4, with D possibly TRBD1 on 6 matching bases. V lost 7 bases and J lost 5, with 14 bases in between. The CDR3 spans 14 residues. In DNA, the CDR3 is TGTGCCAGCATGCGGACAGCACTGAATGAAAAACTGTTTTTT. Its translation is CASMRTALNEKLFF.

The V gene is TRBV20-1, the J gene TRBJ2-7, with 12 bases aligning to TRBD1. V shed 5 bases and J 4 bases; nucleotides not matched to a gene: 9. The length of the CDR3 is 15 residues. Germline CDR1 DFQATT, CDR2 SNEGSKA (reference sequence). CDR3 loop: CSALSPGQGAYEQYF. CDR3 DNA: TGCAGTGCTCTGTCTCCGGGACAGGGGGCATACGAGCAGTACTTC.

The sample holds a few counts of this clonotype. V gene TRBV5-1 combines with J gene TRBJ2-3, with D perhaps matching TRBD1 (6 bases). The length of the CDR3 is 14 residues. Germline CDR1 SGHRS, CDR2 YFSETQ. Trimming cost V 4 bases and J 2 bases, with 11 bases left between them. Here the CDR3 reads CASSRGSLTDTQYF. CDR3 in DNA: TGCGCCAGCAGCAGGGGGTCGCTCACAGATACGCAGTATTTT.

This clonotype was detected ten times or more. The chain links TRBV6-6 to TRBJ2-3; 11 positions agree with TRBD2. The germline V gene has CDR1 MNHNY and CDR2 SVGAGI (reference sequence). V lost 6 bases, J lost 11 bases, and 13 bases stayed unmatched. This CDR3 contains 15 residues. The CDR3 DNA sequence: TGTGCCAGCAGCCCTACTACTAGCGGGGGCCGAGGGCAGTATTTT. Translated: CASSPTTSGGRGQYF.

This clonotype was counted only a few times. The chain is built from TRBV30 and TRBJ1-2; TRBD1 aligns across 8 bases. CDR1 and CDR2 (germline): GTSNPN, SVGIG (reference sequence). CDR3 length equals 15 residues. Germline trimming cut 2 bases from V and 2 bases from J; bases unmatched to any gene: 7. CDR3 loop: CAWSPTRTGNYGYTF. Written as DNA, the CDR3 is TGTGCCTGGAGTCCTACACGGACAGGGAACTATGGCTACACCTTC.

This clonotype has only a few counts. The rearrangement uses TRBV14 and TRBJ2-1; D remains ambiguous. The CDR3 is 16 amino acids. V lost 4 bases, J lost 1 base, and 14 bases lay in between. Per germline, CDR1 SGHDN and CDR2 FVKESK. CDR3 residues: CASSPAYGRSYNEQFF. The DNA for the CDR3 is TGTGCCAGCAGCCCAGCTTACGGACGGTCCTACAATGAGCAGTTCTTC.